The rows below give T cell receptor beta chains drawn from one sample of a study of blood T cell repertoires in COVID-19. The method was immunoSEQ multiplex PCR; TCRdb's version includes in-frame clones alone and lacks a portion of them. The sample gives approximately 65,000 clones, about nine tenths of which show up once; less than 6.5% is in the top ten. The sequenced sample consisted of peripheral blood. The receptors originated from a woman between 18 and 29 years old with acute or convalescent COVID-19. CDR3s include the opening cysteine and the closing phenylalanine or tryptophan. D genes are given only for firm matches. Clone size is shown for a subset of rows, as once, few, many or a class of expanded clone.

>TRBD2|.|TRBJ2-3|TRBV5-1
CASSYSGESDTQYF
TGCGCCAGCAGCTATAGCGGGGAATCAGATACGCAGTATTTT
>.|.|TRBJ2-5|TRBV14
CASSRARETQYF
TGTGCCAGCAGCCGAGCCCGAGAGACCCAGTACTTC
>TRBD1|.|TRBJ2-6|TRBV2
CASRDRSGANVLTF
TGTGCCAGCAGGGACAGGTCTGGGGCCAACGTCCTGACTTTC
>TRBD1|.|TRBJ1-1|TRBV9
CASSVGDRAAEAFF
TGTGCCAGCAGCGTAGGGGACAGGGCCGCTGAAGCTTTCTTT
>TRBD1|.|TRBJ1-6|TRBV5-1
CASSLFGTGNSPLHF
TGCGCCAGCAGTCTTTTCGGGACAGGGAATTCACCCCTCCACTTT
>TRBD2|.|TRBJ2-7|TRBV10-2
CASSESNPRSSGWGYEQYF
TGCGCCAGCAGTGAGTCGAATCCTCGTAGTAGCGGGTGGGGCTACGAGCAGTACTTC
>TRBD2|.|TRBJ2-2|TRBV27
CASRTLGLARGELFF
TGTGCCAGCAGGACTCTTGGACTAGCGCGGGGGGAGCTGTTTTTT
>TRBD2|few|TRBJ2-5|TRBV7-2
CASSLQPGRLAGFQETQYF
TGTGCCAGCAGCTTACAGCCGGGTAGGCTAGCGGGGTTCCAAGAGACCCAGTACTTC
>.|.|TRBJ2-3|TRBV7-8
CASSLAAGASTDTQYF
TGTGCCAGCAGCTTAGCGGCGGGGGCTAGCACAGATACGCAGTATTTT
>.|.|TRBJ1-2|TRBV11-2
CASSLDGVYGYTF
TGTGCCAGCAGCTTAGACGGGGTCTATGGCTACACCTTC
>.|.|TRBJ1-1|TRBV7-9
CASSLQRDTEAFF
TGTGCCAGCAGCTTACAACGCGACACTGAAGCTTTCTTT
>TRBD1|.|TRBJ1-1|TRBV19
CASSIASTGDTEAFF
TGTGCCAGTAGTATTGCCTCGACAGGGGACACTGAAGCTTTCTTT
>.|.|TRBJ2-1|TRBV27
CASSLHRRNEQFF
TGTGCCAGCAGTTTGCACAGAAGAAATGAGCAGTTCTTC
>TRBD2|once|TRBJ2-7|TRBV3-1/TRBV3-2
CASSIPFGLAPFEQYF
TGTGCCAGCAGCATACCCTTTGGACTAGCTCCCTTCGAGCAGTACTTC
>TRBD1|.|TRBJ1-4|TRBV2
CASSGQGTEKLFF
TGTGCCAGCAGTGGACAGGGAACTGAAAAACTGTTTTTT
>.|.|TRBJ2-7|TRBV10-2
CASSEIYEQYF
TGCGCCAGCAGTGAGATATACGAGCAGTACTTC
>.|.|TRBJ1-2|TRBV10-3
CAISEAYGYGYTF
TGTGCCATCAGTGAAGCATACGGCTATGGCTACACCTTC
>TRBD1|once|TRBJ2-7|TRBV25-1
CASSGGTGSYF
TGTGCCAGCAGTGGGGGGACAGGCTCGTACTTC
>.|.|TRBJ2-1|TRBV27
CASSLLSLPGNEQFF
TGTGCCAGCAGTTTATTAAGTCTCCCGGGGAATGAGCAGTTCTTC
>TRBD1|.|TRBJ1-1|TRBV3-1/TRBV3-2
CASSRGTGNTEAFF
TGTGCCAGCAGCCGAGGGACAGGGAACACTGAAGCTTTCTTT
>TRBD1|.|TRBJ1-1|TRBV27
CASQGGTEAFF
TGTGCCAGCCAGGGGGGCACTGAAGCTTTCTTT
>.|.|TRBJ2-2|TRBV7-2
CASSLGVQGTGELFF
TGTGCCAGCAGCTTAGGAGTGCAGGGCACCGGGGAGCTGTTTTTT
>.|.|TRBJ1-1|TRBV23-1
CASSPPTTEAFF
TGCGCCAGCAGTCCTCCTACCACTGAAGCTTTCTTT
>.|.|TRBJ1-3|TRBV3-1/TRBV3-2
CASRRSAASVSGNTIYF
TGTGCCAGCAGACGCTCTGCGGCTTCGGTCTCTGGAAACACCATATATTTT
>TRBD2|.|TRBJ2-3|TRBV5-4
CASSNQAGGADTQYF
TGTGCCAGCAGTAACCAGGCGGGGGGAGCAGATACGCAGTATTTT
>TRBD1|.|TRBJ2-1|TRBV30
CAWSNPTGGSYNEQFF
TGTGCCTGGAGTAACCCCACAGGGGGTAGCTACAATGAGCAGTTCTTC
>.|.|TRBJ1-1|TRBV9
CASSDFTGQPNTEAFF
TGTGCCAGCAGCGACTTCACGGGACAACCGAACACTGAAGCTTTCTTT
>.|.|TRBJ2-2|TRBV29-1
CSASLGDTGELFF
TGCAGCGCCTCATTGGGAGACACCGGGGAGCTGTTTTTT
>.|.|TRBJ1-2|TRBV11-2
CASSPRGGRISSYGYTF
TGTGCCAGCAGCCCTCGGGGGGGGCGCATAAGTTCCTATGGCTACACCTTC
>.|.|TRBJ2-7|TRBV27
CASRPTTGFHEQYF
TGTGCCAGCAGACCTACTACAGGGTTCCACGAGCAGTACTTC
>TRBD1|once|TRBJ1-2|TRBV12-5
CASGLGQDINYGYTF
TGTGCTAGTGGTTTAGGACAGGACATTAACTATGGCTACACCTTC
>TRBD1|.|TRBJ1-1|TRBV5-1
CASSLEGARNTEAFF
TGCGCCAGCAGCTTGGAGGGGGCACGGAACACTGAAGCTTTCTTT
>TRBD1|few|TRBJ1-1|TRBV6-2/TRBV6-3
CASSYPQGEGAMGEAFF
TGTGCCAGCAGTTACCCACAGGGTGAGGGGGCCATGGGTGAAGCTTTCTTT
>TRBD2|.|TRBJ2-1|TRBV10-1
CASSPSGRMNEQFF
TGCGCCAGCAGTCCTAGCGGGAGGATGAATGAGCAGTTCTTC
>.|.|TRBJ1-3|TRBV2
CASSEGWSSAGTIYF
TGTGCCAGCAGTGAAGGTTGGAGCTCAGCGGGCACCATATATTTT
>TRBD1|few|TRBJ2-7|TRBV5-1
CASSPTGGNYEQYF
TGCGCCAGCAGCCCAACAGGGGGTAACTACGAGCAGTACTTC
>.|.|TRBJ1-6|TRBV20-1
CSASGNMYNSPLHF
TGCAGTGCTAGTGGAAACATGTATAATTCACCCCTCCACTTT
>TRBD2|.|TRBJ2-1|TRBV4-1
CASSQDRGTSGGEQFF
TGCGCCAGCAGCCAAGATCGGGGGACTAGCGGGGGTGAGCAGTTCTTC
>.|.|TRBJ1-1|TRBV4-1
CASSQEGRANTEAFF
TGCGCCAGCAGCCAAGAGGGCAGGGCGAACACTGAAGCTTTCTTT
>.|.|TRBJ1-4|TRBV28
CASSLQAGPTNEKLFF
TGTGCCAGCAGTTTACAAGCTGGGCCAACTAATGAAAAACTGTTTTTT
>TRBD2|.|TRBJ2-5|TRBV4-1
CASSQDRLASNMRTQYF
TGCGCCAGCAGCCAAGATAGACTAGCGAGTAATATGAGGACCCAGTACTTC
>TRBD2|once|TRBJ2-2|TRBV9
CASSPEAGRRAGELFF
TGTGCCAGCAGCCCAGAAGCGGGACGCAGGGCCGGGGAGCTGTTTTTT
>.|.|TRBJ2-6|TRBV6-5
CASQTTGANVLTF
TGTGCCAGCCAGACTACTGGGGCCAACGTCCTGACTTTC
>TRBD1|once|TRBJ2-7|TRBV6-5
CASSLPTGQGHEQYF
TGTGCCAGCAGCCTCCCCACGGGACAGGGCCACGAGCAGTACTTC
>TRBD1|.|TRBJ1-1|TRBV19
CASSIGTGEYTEAFF
TGTGCCAGTAGTATAGGGACAGGGGAGTACACTGAAGCTTTCTTT
>TRBD1|.|TRBJ1-2|TRBV27
CASSPRTGEGGYTF
TGTGCCAGCAGTCCCCGGACAGGGGAGGGTGGCTACACCTTC
>.|.|TRBJ2-5|TRBV6-2/TRBV6-3
CASSYLPGQETQYF
TGTGCCAGCAGTTACCTGCCCGGTCAAGAGACCCAGTACTTC
>TRBD1|.|TRBJ1-1|TRBV19
CASSISGTGNTEAFF
TGTGCCAGTAGTATATCGGGGACAGGGAACACTGAAGCTTTCTTT
>.|.|TRBJ2-2|TRBV3-1/TRBV3-2
CASSQTPEGGTGELFF
TGTGCCAGCAGCCAAACCCCGGAAGGAGGCACCGGGGAGCTGTTTTTT
>TRBD1|.|TRBJ1-5|TRBV28
CASSFEGARNQPQHF
TGTGCCAGCAGTTTCGAGGGGGCGCGAAATCAGCCCCAGCATTTT
>.|once|TRBJ2-2|TRBV7-2
CASSSGLIGRRELFF
TGTGCCAGCAGCTCCGGACTCATAGGGAGGCGGGAGCTGTTTTTT